This T cell receptor (beta chain) was sequenced during a study of blood T cell repertoires in COVID-19. Study context: Sample material is recorded as cDNA or gDNA derived from T cells, B-cell-depleted T cells, or PBMCs.

Original processing methods: Amplification with reference gene primers provided the estimates of nucleated cell counts. TCRdb's copy holds only in-frame clones and misses some; the assay was immunoSEQ multiplex PCR. V and J calls plus clone size are reproduced from that table; the DNA served to infer D and trimming. The repertoire holds under 100,000 clones, with around 82% as singletons. The germline V gene has CDR1 MNHEY and CDR2 SMNVEV (reference sequence). The junction had 12 bases not matched to a gene; V was cut back by 2 bases and J by 2 bases. This CDR3 spans 17 amino acids. The sequencing input was peripheral blood. This TCR was sampled from a woman of 80 years or more with COVID-19, enrolled during active disease. The chain is built from TRBV27 and TRBJ2-7, with 7 nucleotides matching TRBD1. The CDR3 loop reads CASSLVFPRQGAYEQYF. The CDR3 nucleotides are TGTGCCAGCAGTTTAGTCTTCCCCCGACAGGGTGCCTACGAGCAGTACTTC.